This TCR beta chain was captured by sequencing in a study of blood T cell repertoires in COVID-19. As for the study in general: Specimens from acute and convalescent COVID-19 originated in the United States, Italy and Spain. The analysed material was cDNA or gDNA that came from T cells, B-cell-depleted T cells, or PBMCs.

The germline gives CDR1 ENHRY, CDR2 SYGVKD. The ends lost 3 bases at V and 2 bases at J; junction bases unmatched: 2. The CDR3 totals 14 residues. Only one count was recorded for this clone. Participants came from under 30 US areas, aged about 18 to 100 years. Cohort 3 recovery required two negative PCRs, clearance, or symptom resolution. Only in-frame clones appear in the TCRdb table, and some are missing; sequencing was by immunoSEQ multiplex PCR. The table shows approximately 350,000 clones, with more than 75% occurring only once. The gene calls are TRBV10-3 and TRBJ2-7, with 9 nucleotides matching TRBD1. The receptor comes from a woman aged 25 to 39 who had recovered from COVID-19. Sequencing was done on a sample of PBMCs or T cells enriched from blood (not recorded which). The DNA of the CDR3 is TGTGCCATCAGTGACGGGACAGGGACCTACGAGCAGTACTTC. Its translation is CAISDGTGTYEQYF.